The source of this T cell receptor beta chain is a study of T-cell memory formation after mild COVID-19. TCRdb ran MiXCR on the 5' RACE reads and lists one entry per CDR3 protein. The table has under 600,000 distinct CDR3 sequences, about 20% seen once. V was cut by 0 bases and J by 8 bases, with 26 bases left in between. Germline V gene sequence: CDR1 SGHTA, CDR2 FQGTGA. The CDR3 runs to 19 residues. Sequencing used PBMCs or a T cell subset sorted from them (not recorded which). The receptor's source is an adult woman who had mild COVID-19 (a few samples of this study predate the infection). Cell type and time point are not known. The chain has TRBV7-3 and TRBJ2-1; D possibly matches TRBD1 or TRBD2 (5 bases each). CDR3 protein: CASSLTGPLATGAMDEQFF. CDR3 DNA sequence: TGTGCCAGCAGCTTAACGGGGCCCCTCGCGACCGGGGCAATGGATGAGCAGTTCTTC.